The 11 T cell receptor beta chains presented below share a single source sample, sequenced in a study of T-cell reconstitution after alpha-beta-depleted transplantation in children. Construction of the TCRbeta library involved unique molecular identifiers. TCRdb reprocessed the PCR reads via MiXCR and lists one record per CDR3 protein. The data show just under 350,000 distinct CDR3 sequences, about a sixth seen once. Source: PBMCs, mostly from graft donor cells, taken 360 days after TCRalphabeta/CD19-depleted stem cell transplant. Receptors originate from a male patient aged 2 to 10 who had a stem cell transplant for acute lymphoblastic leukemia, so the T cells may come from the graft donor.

Here the CDR3 DNA reads TGCAGCGTTGAAGATCCACGGGCGGGAGGGACTGGGGCCAACGTCCTGACTTTC. It yields the protein CSVEDPRAGGTGANVLTF. The chain uses TRBV29-1 and TRBJ2-6; TRBD2 agrees at 9 bases. Germline CDR1 is SQVTM and CDR2 is ANQGSEA. The CDR3 sequence is 18 residues long. V gave up 0 bases and J gave up 2 bases; unmatched junction bases: 8. Full variable domain (missing parts from reference TRBV29-1 and TRBJ2-6): SAVISQKPSRDICQRGTSLTIQCQVDSQVTMMFWYRQQPGQSLTLIATANQGSEATYESGFVIDKFPISRPNLTFSTLTVSNMSPEDSSIYLCSVEDPRAGGTGANVLTFGAGSRLTVL.

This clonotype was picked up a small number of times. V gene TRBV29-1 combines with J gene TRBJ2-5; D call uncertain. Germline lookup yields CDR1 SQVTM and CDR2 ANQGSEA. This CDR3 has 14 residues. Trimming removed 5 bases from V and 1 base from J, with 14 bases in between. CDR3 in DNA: TGCAGCGTTTCATTGTATACCCGCCAAGAGACCCAGTACTTC. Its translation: CSVSLYTRQETQYF.

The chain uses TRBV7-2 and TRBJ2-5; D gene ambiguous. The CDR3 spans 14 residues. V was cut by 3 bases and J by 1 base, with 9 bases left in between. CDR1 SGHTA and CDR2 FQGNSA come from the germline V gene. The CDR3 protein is CASSFGAFQETQYF. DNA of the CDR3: TGTGCCAGCAGCTTTGGAGCTTTCCAAGAGACCCAGTACTTC.

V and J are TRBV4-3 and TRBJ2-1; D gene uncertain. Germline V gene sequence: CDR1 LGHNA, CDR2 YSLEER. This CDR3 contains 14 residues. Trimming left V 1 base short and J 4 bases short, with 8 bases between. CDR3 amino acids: CASSQVNRYNEQFF. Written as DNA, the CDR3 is TGCGCCAGCAGCCAAGTTAACAGATACAATGAGCAGTTCTTC.

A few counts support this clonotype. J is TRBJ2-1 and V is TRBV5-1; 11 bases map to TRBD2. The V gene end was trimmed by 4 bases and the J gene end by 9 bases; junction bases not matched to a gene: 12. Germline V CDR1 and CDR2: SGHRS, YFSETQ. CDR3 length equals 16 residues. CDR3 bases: TGCGCCAGCAGCATAGCGGGAGGGCCCCAAGTACTTGAGCAGTTCTTC. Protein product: CASSIAGGPQVLEQFF.

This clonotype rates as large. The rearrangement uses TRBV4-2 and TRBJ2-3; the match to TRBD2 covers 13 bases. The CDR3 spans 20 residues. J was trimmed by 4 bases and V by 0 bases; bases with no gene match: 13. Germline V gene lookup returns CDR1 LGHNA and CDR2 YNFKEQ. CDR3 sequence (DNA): TGTGCCAGCAGCCAAGAGCCGACCCCGGGACTAGCGGGAAAATCAGATACGCAGTATTTT. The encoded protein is CASSQEPTPGLAGKSDTQYF.

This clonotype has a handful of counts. The CDR3 region is CSAPVSGANVLTF. The DNA for the CDR3 is TGCAGTGCTCCCGTTTCTGGGGCCAACGTCCTGACTTTC. The chain carries TRBV20-1 and TRBJ2-6; D gene ambiguous. Germline CDR1 and CDR2: DFQATT and SNEGSKA (reference sequence). V shed 5 bases and J shed 1 base, with 6 bases lying between them. This CDR3 contains 13 residues.

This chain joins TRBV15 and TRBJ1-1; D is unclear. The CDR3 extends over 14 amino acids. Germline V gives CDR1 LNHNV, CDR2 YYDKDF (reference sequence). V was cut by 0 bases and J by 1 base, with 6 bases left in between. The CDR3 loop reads CATSRDLKNTEAFF. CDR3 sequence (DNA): TGTGCCACCAGCAGAGACCTCAAGAACACTGAAGCTTTCTTT.

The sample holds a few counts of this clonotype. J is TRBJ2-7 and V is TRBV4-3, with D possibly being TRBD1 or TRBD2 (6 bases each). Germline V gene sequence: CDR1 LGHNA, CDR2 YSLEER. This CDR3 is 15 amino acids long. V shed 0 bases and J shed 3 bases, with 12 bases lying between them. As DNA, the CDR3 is TGCGCCAGCAGCCAAGATCGAGGGGGGAGCTACGAGCAGTACTTC. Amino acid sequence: CASSQDRGGSYEQYF.

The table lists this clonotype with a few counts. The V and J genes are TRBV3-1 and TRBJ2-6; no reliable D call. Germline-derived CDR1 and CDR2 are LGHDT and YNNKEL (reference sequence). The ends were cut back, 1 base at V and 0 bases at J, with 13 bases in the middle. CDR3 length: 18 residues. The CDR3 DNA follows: TGTGCCAGCAGCCAAGTTCGAGGACCGCTCTCTGGGGCCAACGTCCTGACTTTC. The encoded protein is CASSQVRGPLSGANVLTF.

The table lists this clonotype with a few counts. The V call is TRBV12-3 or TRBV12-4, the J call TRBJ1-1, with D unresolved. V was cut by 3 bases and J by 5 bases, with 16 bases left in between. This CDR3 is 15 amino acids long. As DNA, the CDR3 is TGTGCCAGCAGTTTCGGATTCGCGGGGAGAACTGAAGCTTTCTTT. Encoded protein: CASSFGFAGRTEAFF.